This T cell receptor beta chain was sequenced during a study of blood T cells in healthy people across ages. Study-level findings and limits: A roughly linear fall in TCR beta diversity per million T cells was seen with increasing age. Diversity was higher, and naive CD4+ cells more numerous, in long-lived donors than in aged donors.

Turning to this clonotype: Its antigen is not known.

CDR1 is LGHNT, CDR2 FRNRAP, per germline. The CDR3 has 14 amino acids. Trimming left V 5 bases short and J 0 bases short, with 11 bases between. A minimum of 5 micrograms of total RNA was extracted per sample. Alongside a J-beta primer mix, a sample-barcoded 5' primer served in a second PCR lasting about 7 to 12 cycles. Each cDNA molecule, via a template-switch adaptor with 12 random nucleotides, was tagged. TCRdb fed the 5' RACE reads into MiXCR, producing one record per CDR3 protein. The sample contains over 1,200,000 distinct CDR3 sequences, 59% of which appear only once. The chain uses TRBV12-5 and TRBJ2-7; D is perhaps TRBD1 (6 bases). This TCR derives from a man between 18 and 29 years old in good health. Sequenced input: blood. The CDR3 DNA sequence: TGTGCTAGTGGTCCGGGACAAGCCTCCTACGAGCAGTACTTC. Translating gives CASGPGQASYEQYF.